These 7 T cell receptor beta chains share one sample of origin, sequenced in a study of beta chain features in type 1 diabetes. Whole-study results and caveats: There was a moderate but significant shortening of TCRB CDR3s in all four CD4+ subsets of Type 1 diabetes patients.

The investigators reverse transcribed all of the isolated RNA, so they sequenced expressed TCRB transcripts. The table came from immunoSEQ multiplex PCR; TCRdb's copy has only in-frame clones and leaves some out. This repertoire shows roughly 100,000 clones, around 30% found once; its top ten account for about 0.57%. No antigen has been identified for these receptors. Sequenced sample: central memory CD4+ T cells from blood. The receptor source for this set is a woman under 30 with type 1 diabetes.

This clone turned up a few times. The genes are TRBV5-4 and TRBJ2-7, with 7 positions matching TRBD1. This CDR3 has 13 amino acids. With 2 bases clipped from V and 6 bases from J, the junction kept 5 bases outside the gene matches. Germline CDR1 reads SGHNT; CDR2 reads YYREEE (reference sequence). The CDR3 is CASSLDRVGEQYF. Written as DNA, the CDR3 is TGTGCCAGCAGCTTAGACAGGGTGGGCGAGCAGTACTTC.

This clone was seen only a few times. The chain joins TRBV5-1 to TRBJ2-3, with D perhaps TRBD1 (6 bases). From germline, CDR1 is SGHRS and CDR2 YFSETQ. The CDR3 is 15 amino acids. The V gene lost 3 bases and the J gene lost 2 bases, with 13 bases spanning the gap. CDR3 protein: CASSYEGVNTDTQYF. CDR3 nucleotides: TGCGCCAGCAGCTACGAGGGGGTGAACACAGATACGCAGTATTTT. The whole variable domain, filled in from reference TRBV5-1 and TRBJ2-3, reads KAGVTQTPRYLIKTRGQQVTLSCSPISGHRSVSWYQQTPGQGLQFLFEYFSETQRNKGNFPGRFSGRQFSNSRSEMNVSTLELGDSALYLCASSYEGVNTDTQYFGPGTRLTVL.

This chain's CDR3 is CASSFRGATDEQYV. CDR3 coding DNA: TGTGCCAGCAGCTTTCGGGGGGCTACTGACGAGCAGTACGTC. The V and J genes are TRBV7-9 and TRBJ2-7; D is possibly TRBD2 (7 bases). Germline V gives CDR1 SEHNR, CDR2 FQNEAQ (reference sequence). V gave up 3 bases and J gave up 5 bases, with 14 bases separating them. The length of the CDR3 is 14 residues.

This clone was counted between two and nine times. The gene calls are TRBV7-2 and TRBJ2-1; 12 positions agree with TRBD2. There are 16 residues in the CDR3. Germline V lookup: CDR1 SGHTA, CDR2 FQGNSA. Trimming at V came to 5 bases and at J to 5 bases, leaving 7 bases not matched to a gene. DNA of the CDR3: TGTGCCAGCAGCGGGACTAGCGGGTTTAGAAACAATGAGCAGTTCTTC. Translation gives CASSGTSGFRNNEQFF.

This clone was detected only a few times. J is TRBJ2-1 and V is TRBV11-1, with 8 nucleotides matching TRBD2. Germline lookup yields CDR1 SGHAT and CDR2 FQDESV (reference sequence). Germline trimming cut 6 bases from V and 1 base from J; bases unmatched to any gene: 14. The CDR3 extends over 18 amino acids. CDR3 nucleotides: TGTGCCAGCAGAGGGGAGCGAGGAGCGGGAGTTTCCTACAATGAGCAGTTCTTC. Its protein product is CASRGERGAGVSYNEQFF.

This chain uses TRBV7-8 with TRBJ2-7, with 7 positions matching TRBD2. The CDR3 covers 14 residues. Unmatched junction bases numbered 8, after V lost 6 bases and J lost 3 bases. Germline V gene sequence: CDR1 SGHVS, CDR2 FQNEAQ. The CDR3 sequence: CASRGGTDYYEQYF. The CDR3 DNA reads TGTGCCAGCAGGGGGGGGACGGATTACTACGAGCAGTACTTC.

This clone was counted a few times. The chain uses TRBV7-9 and TRBJ2-5; the D gene is possibly TRBD1 (5 bases). CDR3 length: 15 amino acids. Germline-derived CDR1 and CDR2 are SEHNR and FQNEAQ (reference sequence). V was cut by 1 base and J by 0 bases, with 9 bases left in between. In DNA form, the CDR3 reads TGTGCCAGCAGCTTAGGACAGTACTACCAAGAGACCCAGTACTTC. It is translated as CASSLGQYYQETQYF.